The 8 T cell receptor beta chains listed next were all sequenced from one sample in a study of cytomegalovirus exposure and HLA in healthy donors. The study ran its PCR with 60 Vbeta and 13 Jbeta primers. Here immunoSEQ multiplex PCR was the method, and the copy in TCRdb shows in-frame clones only, minus some. The repertoire includes fewer than 200,000 clones, about 13% of them detected once, and roughly 7.7% sits in the top ten. What was sequenced was PBMCs. These receptors all come from a man aged 50-59 years in good health and CMV-seropositive.

The V call is TRBV28, the J call TRBJ2-3; TRBD1 aligns across 7 bases. After removal of 2 bases from V and 3 bases from J, the junction contained 2 bases not matched to a gene. Germline CDR1 reads MDHEN; CDR2 reads SYDVKM. The CDR3 is 14 amino acids. CDR3 protein: CASSLLTGTDTQYF. The CDR3 DNA reads as TGTGCCAGCAGTTTACTGACAGGGACAGATACGCAGTATTTT.

The V and J genes are TRBV7-2 and TRBJ1-2; D perhaps matches TRBD1 (5 bases). CDR1 is SGHTA and CDR2 is FQGNSA in the germline V gene. The CDR3 contains 13 residues. Between the trimmed V and J ends, which lost 5 bases and 2 bases, there was a span of 9 bases. The CDR3 protein is CASSPDKNYGYTF. The CDR3 DNA sequence: TGTGCCAGCAGCCCGGACAAGAACTATGGCTACACCTTC.

This sequence joins TRBV7-8 and TRBJ1-2; 9 positions agree with TRBD1. The J segment lost 8 bases and the V segment lost 0 bases, leaving 7 bases of the junction unmatched. Germline loops: CDR1 SGHVS, CDR2 FQNEAQ. The CDR3 loop spans 15 amino acids. CDR3 sequence: CASSLAGTGRYGYTF. CDR3 coding DNA: TGTGCCAGCAGCTTAGCCGGGACAGGGAGGTACGGCTACACCTTC.

Only a few counts were recorded for this clone. V and J are TRBV6-1 and TRBJ1-2; 7 bases align to TRBD1. This CDR3 is built from 15 residues. The germline CDR1 and CDR2 sequences are MNHNS and SASEGT. The J segment lost 4 bases and the V segment lost 6 bases, leaving 11 bases of the junction unmatched. The CDR3 loop is CASSPADRVGYGYTF. CDR3 in DNA: TGTGCCAGCAGCCCGGCCGACAGGGTGGGCTATGGCTACACCTTC.

There are a few counts of this clone. This chain joins TRBV28 and TRBJ1-5, with TRBD1 matching 7 bases. V lost 8 bases to trimming and J lost 4 bases; unmatched junction nucleotides: 5. The CDR3 is 13 amino acids. Germline V gives CDR1 MDHEN, CDR2 SYDVKM. CDR3 residues: CASWTGWNQPQHF. CDR3 nucleotides: TGTGCCAGCTGGACAGGATGGAATCAGCCCCAGCATTTT.

J is TRBJ1-4 and V is TRBV10-2; TRBD1 matches at 8 bases. The CDR3 loop spans 19 amino acids. J was trimmed by 3 bases and V by 2 bases; bases with no gene match: 14. CDR1 WSHSY and CDR2 SAAADI come from the germline V gene. CDR3 sequence (DNA): TGCGCCAGCAGTGAGAATCCCCCCTCCAGGACAGGGCCTAATGAAAAACTGTTTTTT. Its translation: CASSENPPSRTGPNEKLFF.

The rearrangement joins TRBV6-5 to TRBJ2-7; perhaps TRBD1 as D (5 bases). The CDR3 runs to 12 residues. The germline V gene has CDR1 MNHEY and CDR2 SVGAGI. Deletions cut 6 bases from V and 3 bases from J, with 9 bases between. CDR3 nucleotide sequence: TGTGCCAGCAGCGACAGTTTCTACGAGCAGTACTTC. It specifies CASSDSFYEQYF.

The V gene is TRBV5-1, the J gene TRBJ2-5; 9 bases are a match to TRBD2. The CDR3 spans 15 residues. V gave up 4 bases and J gave up 2 bases; unmatched junction bases: 6. CDR1 is SGHRS, CDR2 YFSETQ, per germline. This chain's CDR3 is CASSPTAGGQETQYF. The CDR3 nucleotides read TGCGCCAGCAGCCCCACGGCGGGGGGGCAAGAGACCCAGTACTTC.